This TCR beta chain was documented in a study of OX40 agonist ivuxolimab in advanced cancers. The wider study: Partial responses were recorded for three patients, including one with hepatocellular carcinoma and two with cutaneous melanoma. Study results and limitations: Relative to CD4+ cells, CD8+ T cells on average had more expanded clones.

A remark on this clone: Its antigen is not identified.

Profiling relied on immunoSEQ multiplex PCR, and the TCRdb table lists in-frame clones only, not all of them. The data contain 25,000 to 30,000 clones, just over 85% of them singletons. This CDR3 has 17 amino acids. V was cut by 3 bases and J by 1 base, with 16 bases left in between. The germline gives CDR1 MDHEN, CDR2 SYDVKM. The clonotype originates from an adult with an advanced solid tumor such as melanoma, head and neck, liver or kidney cancer. V usage is TRBV28 and J usage is TRBJ2-4; D perhaps matches TRBD2 (6 bases). The sequencing used CD4+ or CD8+ T cells sorted from blood, collected in a trial of the OX40 agonist ivuxolimab. The CDR3, as DNA: TGTGCCAGCAGTTTTCCAACCTCCGGGGGTGCCAAAAACATTCAGTACTTC. This encodes CASSFPTSGGAKNIQYF.